A single sample is the source of the 9 T cell receptor beta chains below, sequenced in a study of beta chain features in type 1 diabetes. Study outcomes and limitations: TCRB CDR3s were moderately but significantly shorter in Type 1 diabetes patients in all four CD4+ subsets.

The isolated RNA, all of it, was reverse transcribed, so expressed TCRB transcripts were what got sequenced. TCRdb keeps only in-frame clones here, not all; method: immunoSEQ multiplex PCR. This sample carries approximately 360,000 clones, roughly 12% of them seen once, and the ten largest clones take 0.0095% to 0.012%. No antigen is known for these receptors. The source material was naive CD4+ T cells from blood. These receptors came from a woman between 18 and 29 years old with type 1 diabetes.

The chain couples TRBV30 to TRBJ2-3, with 7 bases that match TRBD2. The V gene's germline CDR1 is GTSNPN and CDR2 SVGIG (reference sequence). J gave up 7 bases and V 0 bases, and 13 bases lay outside the gene matches. CDR3 length: 16 residues. CDR3 DNA sequence: TGTGCCTGGAGTGTACAGGCAGCGGGAATCGGAAATACGCAGTATTTT. This gives the protein CAWSVQAAGIGNTQYF.

The chain recombines TRBV7-9 with TRBJ2-3; 8 bases match TRBD2. CDR3 size: 15 residues. The germline CDR1 and CDR2 sequences are SEHNR and FQNEAQ (reference sequence). V dropped 5 bases and J dropped 1; count of bases not matched to a gene: 5. The DNA of the CDR3 is TGTGCCAGCAGCAATGGGGGACTAGGCACAGATACGCAGTATTTT. Its translation is CASSNGGLGTDTQYF.

This clone appeared a few times. Written as DNA, the CDR3 is TGTGCCAGCGTGCCAGACACTGAAGCTTTCTTT. Protein sequence: CASVPDTEAFF. V and J are TRBV7-2 and TRBJ1-1; no definite D call. The germline CDR1 and CDR2 sequences are SGHTA and FQGNSA. The V end lost 8 bases, the J end lost 3 bases, and 7 bases lay between the germline ends. The CDR3 is made up of 11 amino acids.

This clone was detected only once. V is TRBV27 and J is TRBJ1-2, with a weak D call TRBD1 (5 bases). This CDR3 spans 16 amino acids. The V end lost 1 base, the J end lost 7 bases, and 19 bases lay between the germline ends. Germline V lookup: CDR1 MNHEY, CDR2 SMNVEV (reference sequence). CDR3 DNA sequence: TGTGCCAGCAGTTTATGGGGCGGGGGTTCGATTTTTGGCTACACCTTC. Protein: CASSLWGGGSIFGYTF.

Notes on this clone: A read error may produce the germline difference seen at one junction end. The chain recombines TRBV4-1 with TRBJ2-7; 11 bases fit TRBD2. Germline CDR1 MGHRA, CDR2 YSYEKL. The CDR3 length is 15 residues. CDR3 region: CASTQLAGVSGEQYF. In nucleotides, the CDR3 is TGCGCCAGCACCCAACTAGCGGGAGTGTCGGGCGAGCAGTACTTC.

The rearrangement joins TRBV20-1 to TRBJ2-7; D uncertain. The CDR3 totals 11 residues. Germline V gene data show CDR1 as DFQATT and CDR2 as SNEGSKA (reference sequence). V lost 0 bases to trimming and J lost 3 bases, with 3 bases between them. The CDR3 region is CSARDNYEQYF. In DNA form, the CDR3 reads TGCAGTGCTAGAGATAACTACGAGCAGTACTTC.

This chain links TRBV11-3 with TRBJ1-1; D is unresolved. Trimming removed 1 base at V and 9 bases at J, with 12 bases between. The CDR3 has 13 residues. The germline CDR1 and CDR2 sequences are SGHNT and YENEEA. The CDR3 DNA reads as TGTGCCAGCAGCTTAGTGCGTGAGGAACAAGCTTTCTTT. Its protein product is CASSLVREEQAFF.

The chain recombines TRBV9 with TRBJ2-2; the D gene is possibly TRBD2 (6 bases). From germline, CDR1 is SGDLS and CDR2 YYNGEE. The V gene lost 3 bases and the J gene lost 1 base, with 10 bases spanning the gap. This CDR3 contains 15 residues. The CDR3 loop reads CASSGRDWNTGELFF. The CDR3 DNA sequence: TGTGCCAGCAGCGGCCGGGACTGGAACACCGGGGAGCTGTTTTTT. The whole variable domain, remainder taken from reference TRBV9 and TRBJ2-2, is DSGVTQTPKHLITATGQRVTLRCSPRSGDLSVYWYQQSLDQGLQFLIQYYNGEERAKGNILERFSAQQFPDLHSELNLSSLELGDSALYFCASSGRDWNTGELFFGEGSRLTVL.

This clone was detected a few times. The chain is built from TRBV4-3 and TRBJ1-1; a weak D match, TRBD1 (5 bases). The V end lost 5 bases, the J end lost 2 bases, and 12 bases lay between the germline ends. This CDR3 contains 14 residues. Germline V lookup: CDR1 LGHNA, CDR2 YSLEER. The CDR3 spells CASSKAGVNTEAFF. CDR3 sequence (DNA): TGCGCCAGCAGCAAAGCGGGGGTCAACACTGAAGCTTTCTTT.